This is a list of T cell receptor beta chains from one sample in a study of spatial heterogeneity in lung cancer. MiXCR, applied by TCRdb to the 5' RACE reads, yields one record per CDR3 protein. The repertoire includes fewer than 150,000 distinct CDR3 sequences, 11% of them detected once, and less than 25% sits in the top ten. The starting material was PBMCs, obtained at follow-up. The receptors derive from a female donor with early-stage non-small cell lung cancer. Each CDR3 is given with its conserved first and last residue. A D gene is named only where the DNA matches it firmly. The size of a clone is reported for some rows only, either as once, few or many, or as a class for expanded clones.

V gene	clone size	D gene	J gene	CDR3 protein	CDR3 DNA
TRBV6-4	NA	NA	TRBJ1-1	CASSSRGDTEAFF	TGTGCCAGCAGCAGTCGTGGGGACACTGAAGCTTTCTTT
TRBV7-9	many	NA	TRBJ2-1	CASSLVAGPYNEQFF	TGTGCCAGCAGCTTAGTGGCAGGGCCTTACAATGAGCAGTTCTTC
TRBV4-1	few	NA	TRBJ2-7	CASSQVAPAYEQYF	TGCGCCAGCAGCCAAGTGGCGCCAGCCTACGAGCAGTACTTC
TRBV7-2	few	NA	TRBJ1-1	CASRSSLGVTEAFF	TGTGCCAGCAGGTCCTCTTTGGGTGTCACTGAAGCTTTCTTT
TRBV25-1	few	NA	TRBJ2-3	CASRKVDTQYF	TGTGCCAGCAGAAAGGTAGATACGCAGTATTTT
TRBV7-2	NA	NA	TRBJ2-1	CASSLGGVSSYNEQFF	TGTGCCAGCAGCCTAGGTGGAGTTAGCTCCTACAATGAGCAGTTCTTC
TRBV4-2	many	NA	TRBJ2-5	CASSQAGSVVPETQYF	TGTGCCAGCAGCCAAGCAGGGTCCGTGGTTCCTGAGACCCAGTACTTC
TRBV13	few	NA	TRBJ2-5	CASSLGAGFQETQYF	TGTGCCAGCAGCTTAGGGGCCGGGTTTCAAGAGACCCAGTACTTC
TRBV19	few	NA	TRBJ1-2	CASRIPGAYGYTF	TGTGCCAGTAGGATCCCAGGCGCCTATGGCTACACCTTC
TRBV12-3/TRBV12-4	NA	NA	TRBJ2-1	CASSLADRHNEQFF	TGTGCCAGCAGTTTAGCGGACCGTCACAATGAGCAGTTCTTC
TRBV5-1	NA	NA	TRBJ1-1	CASRTTTVNTEAFF	TGCGCCAGCAGGACCACCACAGTGAACACTGAAGCTTTCTTT
TRBV29-1	few	NA	TRBJ2-3	CSVEVLVPPDTQYF	TGCAGCGTTGAAGTTCTTGTTCCCCCAGATACGCAGTATTTT
TRBV7-2	many	NA	TRBJ2-3	CASVRERRDTQYF	TGTGCCAGCGTACGGGAGCGGAGAGATACGCAGTATTTT
TRBV27	NA	NA	TRBJ1-1	CASSLSRDLNTEAFF	TGTGCCAGCAGTTTATCGAGGGACTTGAACACTGAAGCTTTCTTT
TRBV9	few	NA	TRBJ1-2	CASSVGEYGYTF	TGTGCCAGCAGCGTAGGAGAGTATGGCTACACCTTC
TRBV30	few	NA	TRBJ2-5	CAWSSTSQETQYF	TGTGCCTGGAGTTCGACATCCCAAGAGACCCAGTACTTC
TRBV21-1	few	NA	TRBJ1-1	CASSKDQFNTEAFF	TGTGCCAGCAGCAAAGACCAGTTCAACACTGAAGCTTTCTTT
TRBV5-1	few	NA	TRBJ1-2	CASSLDGGKDYGYTF	TGCGCCAGCAGCTTGGACGGTGGAAAGGACTATGGCTACACCTTC
TRBV28	few	NA	TRBJ2-5	CASSFSGEETQYF	TGTGCCAGCAGTTTTTCCGGGGAAGAGACCCAGTACTTC
TRBV18	many	TRBD2	TRBJ2-3	CASSPRLAGVVSDTQYF	TGTGCCAGCTCACCGCGACTAGCGGGAGTCGTGTCAGATACGCAGTATTTT
TRBV7-6	NA	NA	TRBJ2-5	CASRKEGETQYF	TGTGCCAGCAGGAAGGAGGGAGAGACCCAGTACTTC
TRBV10-3	few	TRBD2	TRBJ2-5	CASGTSGEETQYF	TGTGCCAGTGGGACTAGCGGCGAAGAGACCCAGTACTTC
TRBV7-9	NA	NA	TRBJ2-5	CASSRGAFETQYF	TGTGCCAGCAGTCGAGGGGCTTTCGAGACCCAGTACTTC
TRBV12-3/TRBV12-4	NA	NA	TRBJ1-5	CASSSGVQPQHF	TGTGCCAGCAGTTCAGGGGTTCAGCCCCAGCATTTT
TRBV7-9	NA	TRBD2	TRBJ2-2	CASSHREASGRSGELFF	TGTGCCAGCAGCCATAGAGAGGCTAGCGGGAGGTCCGGGGAGCTGTTTTTT
TRBV7-9	NA	TRBD2	TRBJ2-2	CASSGISAGSGELFF	TGTGCCAGCAGCGGAATTTCAGCGGGGTCCGGGGAGCTGTTTTTT
TRBV5-1	NA	NA	TRBJ2-7	CASYLGRARDEQYF	TGCGCCAGCTACCTGGGACGGGCGCGGGACGAGCAGTACTTC
TRBV30	NA	NA	TRBJ2-5	CAWSLASFQETQYF	TGTGCCTGGAGTTTGGCGAGTTTCCAAGAGACCCAGTACTTC
TRBV2	few	NA	TRBJ2-2	CASSLSSNTGELFF	TGTGCCAGCAGTCTTAGCTCGAACACCGGGGAGCTGTTTTTT
TRBV6-2/TRBV6-3	many	NA	TRBJ2-1	CASSLRLGAPYNEQFF	TGTGCCAGCAGTCTCCGACTAGGAGCACCCTACAATGAGCAGTTCTTC
TRBV6-2/TRBV6-3	few	TRBD2	TRBJ2-1	CASRRTSGIYEQFF	TGTGCCAGCAGACGGACTAGCGGGATATATGAGCAGTTCTTC
TRBV2	few	NA	TRBJ2-3	CASIYRSTDTQYF	TGTGCCAGCATATACAGGAGCACAGATACGCAGTATTTT
TRBV19	few	NA	TRBJ2-1	CASSLGRGSTGSYNEQFF	TGTGCCAGTAGCCTCGGGAGAGGATCGACTGGGAGCTACAATGAGCAGTTCTTC
TRBV6-1	many	TRBD1	TRBJ2-5	CASSVLGQGSQETQYF	TGTGCCAGCAGTGTTTTAGGACAGGGGTCTCAAGAGACCCAGTACTTC
TRBV7-2	NA	NA	TRBJ1-3	CASKPAGSSGNTIYF	TGTGCCAGCAAACCGGCAGGGAGCTCTGGAAACACCATATATTTT
TRBV28	NA	TRBD1	TRBJ1-1	CASSLTGQIREAFF	TGTGCCAGCAGTTTAACGGGACAGATAAGGGAAGCTTTCTTT
TRBV28	many	NA	TRBJ2-4	CASGSGAIKNIQYF	TGTGCCAGCGGTTCCGGAGCAATTAAAAACATTCAGTACTTC
TRBV30	many	TRBD2	TRBJ2-7	CAWTPQPGLAGYEQYF	TGTGCCTGGACCCCGCAACCGGGACTAGCGGGGTACGAGCAGTACTTC
TRBV5-4	NA	NA	TRBJ1-6	CASSFKTGSTYNSPLHF	TGTGCCAGCAGCTTTAAAACAGGGAGCACCTATAATTCACCCCTCCACTTT
TRBV6-5	NA	NA	TRBJ1-1	CASTNRGRWGTEAFF	TGTGCCAGCACCAACCGCGGCAGGTGGGGCACTGAAGCTTTCTTT
TRBV19	many	NA	TRBJ1-2	CASSIGGAQANYGYTF	TGTGCCAGTAGTATCGGCGGGGCTCAAGCTAACTATGGCTACACCTTC
TRBV2	NA	NA	TRBJ1-5	CASSGEAAQHF	TGTGCCAGCAGTGGCGAGGCGGCCCAGCATTTT
TRBV29-1	many	TRBD2	TRBJ2-7	CSVESAKREIIYEQYF	TGCAGCGTTGAATCGGCCAAGCGGGAAATAATATACGAGCAGTACTTC
TRBV29-1	few	NA	TRBJ1-5	CSVGEDYQPQHF	TGCAGCGTTGGAGAGGATTATCAGCCCCAGCATTTT
TRBV6-5	once	NA	TRBJ1-3	CASRALSSGNTIYF	TGTGCCAGCAGGGCATTGAGCTCTGGAAACACCATATATTTT
TRBV7-7	few	TRBD2	TRBJ2-5	CASSLDRGLAGSETQYF	TGTGCCAGCAGCTTGGACAGGGGACTAGCGGGCAGTGAGACCCAGTACTTC